This entry lists 2 T cell receptor beta chains sequenced from one sample in a study of naive and memory T cell subsets. Ligated cDNA underwent four rounds of PCR with nested alpha and beta constant region primers and SP2. TCRdb re-called the 5' RACE reads through MiXCR, storing one row per CDR3 protein. The data contain more than 45,000 distinct CDR3 sequences, around 7.7% of them singletons. An oligonucleotide containing a UMI was ligated to the 3' end of TCR cDNA. All receptors come from a male donor in good health.

In this sample, this clonotype turned up many times. CDR3 sequence reads: CASSLDQGPFGYTF. The DNA for the CDR3 is TGTGCCAGCAGCTTAGATCAAGGGCCCTTTGGCTACACCTTC. The rearrangement joins TRBV7-9 to TRBJ1-2; no reliable D call. With 1 base removed from V and 7 bases from J, the gap between germline ends came to 13 bases. The CDR3 has 14 amino acids. CDR1 and CDR2 from the germline V gene are SEHNR and FQNEAQ (reference sequence).

This clonotype occurred many times. Written as DNA, the CDR3 is TGTGCCAGCAGCCTCCGTTGGGTTGAGCAGTTCTTC. As protein: CASSLRWVEQFF. This chain uses TRBV11-2 with TRBJ2-1, with D unclear. The V gene's germline CDR1 is SGHAT and CDR2 FQNNGV. V shed 5 bases and J shed 9 bases, with 11 bases lying between them. This CDR3 has 12 amino acids. The full variable domain, rest sourced from reference TRBV11-2 and TRBJ2-1, is EAGVAQSPRYKIIEKRQSVAFWCNPISGHATLYWYQQILGQGPKLLIQFQNNGVVDDSQLPKDRFSAERLKGVDSTLKIQPAKLEDSAVYLCASSLRWVEQFFGPGTRLTVL.